Here is one TCR beta chain with its context. Its antigen remains unidentified. No qualities accompany the bases; no much larger clone lies one base away. Via the germline V gene, CDR1 is SGHRS and CDR2 YFSETQ. Measured from the cysteine to the phenylalanine, the CDR3 is 13 residues long. This entry keeps only the CDR3 DNA: 39 bases, framed from base 1. Deletion took 1 base off V and 5 bases off J, with a span of 9 bases between the germline ends. These data originate in a study of blood T cell repertoires in COVID-19 (dated by TCRdb to about 2020). Regarding the research as a whole: The collaborator samples originated in the United States, Italy and Spain and spanned the acute and convalescent phases of COVID-19. Samples were obtained from the ongoing ImmuneRACE study (first 160 participants) and from 1,254 subjects provided by 6 global collaborators. The repertoires were released in a freely available public database intended as a resource for research on the immune response to SARS-CoV-2. Subjects who had been exposed to COVID-19, were actively infected with it, or had recovered from it provided the deeply sampled blood TCRbeta repertoires that made up the dataset. Where HLA class I and class II types were available, the types were taken from metadata supplied by the sample provider, not from assay-based typing. The prospective study material was composed of cDNA or gDNA derived from T cells, B-cell-depleted T cells, or PBMCs. Sample metadata almost always included a de-identified subject ID, COVID-19 status, age in years and sex.

TCRbeta CDR3 regions were amplified from genomic DNA by means of the immunoSEQ Assay, a bias-controlled multiplex PCR. The published analysis was carried out like this. The number of nucleated cells in each sample was estimated by amplification of reference gene primers within the assay. Sequence reads were collapsed and filtered to measure the absolute abundance of every unique TCRbeta CDR3 rearrangement. For each sample, productive Simpson clonality was calculated by taking the square root of Simpson's diversity index across productive rearrangements. In its TCRdb copy, this immuneACCESS table keeps in-frame sequences only and misses some clones. Where compared with another copy, unresolved V genes explain less than half of these, and the others have no known cause. The V and J calls and the clone size are those of that table, but D and trimming were determined from the DNA. The sample table shows 120,000 or so clones, and around 88% are seen once. More than 5% of the sample goes to the ten largest clones.

Whole blood was collected in K2EDTA tubes by collaborating institutions according to the institutions' own protocols. For TCRbeta analysis, collaborators shipped samples in one of three forms: frozen whole blood, isolated PBMCs, or DNA extracted from either of those sample types. Findings and caveats that apply to the study as a whole: How much clinical and demographic metadata was included differed by source and by participant, and the metadata was provided uncurated.

Sequencing input: peripheral blood. The clonotype was recovered from an elderly man with active or convalescent COVID-19. The sequence joins TRBV5-1 to TRBJ2-5, with the D gene too uncertain to name. The nucleotide sequence reads as follows: TGCGCCAGCAGCTTGCTTATGGAGGAGACCCAGTACTTC. Its protein is CASSLLMEETQYF.